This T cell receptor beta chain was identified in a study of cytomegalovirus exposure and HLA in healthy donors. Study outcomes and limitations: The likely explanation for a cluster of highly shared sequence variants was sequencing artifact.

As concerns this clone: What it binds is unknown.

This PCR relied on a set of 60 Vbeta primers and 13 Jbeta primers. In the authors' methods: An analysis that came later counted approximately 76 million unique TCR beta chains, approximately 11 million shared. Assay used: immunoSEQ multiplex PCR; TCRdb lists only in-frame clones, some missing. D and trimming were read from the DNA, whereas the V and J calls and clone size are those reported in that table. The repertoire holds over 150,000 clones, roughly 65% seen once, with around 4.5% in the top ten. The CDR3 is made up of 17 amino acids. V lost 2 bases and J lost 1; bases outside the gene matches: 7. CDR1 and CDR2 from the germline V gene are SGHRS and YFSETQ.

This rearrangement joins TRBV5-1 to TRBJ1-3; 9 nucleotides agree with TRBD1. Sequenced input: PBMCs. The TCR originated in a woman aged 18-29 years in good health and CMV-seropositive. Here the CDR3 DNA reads TGCGCCAGCAGCTTCTCCGGTGGACAGGGGTCTGGAAACACCATATATTTT. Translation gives CASSFSGGQGSGNTIYF.